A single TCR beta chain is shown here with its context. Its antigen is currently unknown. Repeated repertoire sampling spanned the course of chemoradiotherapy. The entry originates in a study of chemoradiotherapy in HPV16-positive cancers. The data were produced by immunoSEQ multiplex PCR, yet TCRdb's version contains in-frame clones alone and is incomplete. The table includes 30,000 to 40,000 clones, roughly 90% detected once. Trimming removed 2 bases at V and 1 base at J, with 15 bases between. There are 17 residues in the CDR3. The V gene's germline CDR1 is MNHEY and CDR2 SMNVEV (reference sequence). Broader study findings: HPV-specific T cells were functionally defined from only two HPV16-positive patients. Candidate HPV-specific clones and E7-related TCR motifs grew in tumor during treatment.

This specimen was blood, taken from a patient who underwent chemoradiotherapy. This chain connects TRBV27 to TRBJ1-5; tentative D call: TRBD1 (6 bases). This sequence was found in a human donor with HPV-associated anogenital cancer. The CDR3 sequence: CASSLRGESVSNQPQHF. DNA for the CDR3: TGTGCCAGCAGTTTAAGGGGGGAATCAGTAAGCAATCAGCCCCAGCATTTT.